The 32 T cell receptor beta chains below come from one sample, sequenced in a study of T-cell reconstitution after alpha-beta-depleted transplantation in children. The TCRbeta library incorporated unique molecular identifiers. TCRdb re-derived calls from the PCR reads in MiXCR, one entry per CDR3 protein. The sample has 350,000 to 400,000 distinct CDR3 sequences; around 21% are singletons. The sample in question was PBMCs from the stem cell graft donor, obtained from the stem cell graft. The origin of the receptors is a human donor who donated a stem cell graft to a child with acute myeloid leukemia.

This chain uses TRBV20-1 with TRBJ2-7; 11 bases align to TRBD2. This CDR3 has 13 amino acids. V lost 5 bases, J lost 7 bases, and 7 bases stayed unmatched. Looked up from germline, CDR1 is DFQATT and CDR2 is SNEGSKA (reference sequence). The CDR3 DNA follows: TGCAGTGCTTGGACTAGCGGGCATAGAGAGCAGTACTTC. Translating it yields CSAWTSGHREQYF.

The rearrangement uses TRBV3-1 and TRBJ1-1, with a possible D match to TRBD1 (6 bases). The CDR3 is made up of 15 amino acids. Germline lookup yields CDR1 LGHDT and CDR2 YNNKEL (reference sequence). Trimming shortened V by 1 base and J by 4 bases, and 13 bases separated the two germline ends. The CDR3 DNA sequence: TGTGCCAGCAGCCAAGTCTCAGGGGAGGGCACTGAAGCTTTCTTT. Amino acid sequence: CASSQVSGEGTEAFF.

The genes are TRBV12-3 or TRBV12-4 and TRBJ2-7; TRBD1 agrees at 7 bases. J was trimmed by 3 bases and V by 1 base; bases with no gene match: 3. This CDR3 is 14 amino acids long. The DNA of the CDR3 is TGTGCCAGCAGTTTAGTTCGGGACAGCTACGAGCAGTACTTC. It encodes CASSLVRDSYEQYF.

This clonotype was seen a handful of times. The V and J genes are TRBV20-1 and TRBJ2-5; D perhaps matches TRBD2 (5 bases). V was trimmed by 3 bases and J by 3 bases, leaving 17 bases between them. Germline CDR1 and CDR2: DFQATT and SNEGSKA (reference sequence). This CDR3 is built from 15 residues. The CDR3 reads CSASIFRGNEETQYF. The CDR3 DNA follows: TGCAGTGCTAGCATCTTCCGGGGTAACGAAGAGACCCAGTACTTC.

This clonotype was seen only a few times. In DNA form, the CDR3 reads TGTGCCAGCAGGGATCAGGGGGTGTACACTGAAGCTTTCTTT. It is translated as CASRDQGVYTEAFF. The chain is built from TRBV12-3 or TRBV12-4 and TRBJ1-1; 7 bases are shared with TRBD1. V shed 6 bases, J shed 3 bases, and the junction held 7 bases outside the gene matches. The CDR3 is 14 amino acids.

This clonotype was seen many times. The rearrangement joins TRBV4-2 to TRBJ2-2; TRBD2 is a possible D gene (6 bases). In germline, CDR1 is LGHNA, CDR2 YNFKEQ. The V and J ends lost 0 bases and 7 bases respectively, with 9 bases between them. The CDR3 length is 14 residues. CDR3 coding DNA: TGTGCCAGCAGCCAAGATCTGCGGGACGGGGAGCTGTTTTTT. Translation gives CASSQDLRDGELFF.

This clonotype came up a few times. The V gene is TRBV6-1, the J gene TRBJ2-7; 13 nucleotides agree with TRBD2. The V gene end was trimmed by 11 bases and the J gene end by 5 bases; junction bases not matched to a gene: 12. This CDR3 spans 15 amino acids. The V gene's germline CDR1 is MNHNS and CDR2 SASEGT. The CDR3 DNA follows: TGTGCCGGCTCTCAAACTGGACTAGCGGGAGACGAGCAGTACTTC. This gives the protein CAGSQTGLAGDEQYF.

This clonotype was seen more than once but under ten times. The chain has TRBV9 and TRBJ2-7; tentatively, D is TRBD2 (5 bases). CDR1 SGDLS and CDR2 YYNGEE come from the germline V gene. This CDR3 has 15 amino acids. Deletions cut 0 bases from V and 3 bases from J, with 13 bases between. DNA for the CDR3: TGTGCCAGCAGCGTAGATGTGGGAGTCGGCTACGAGCAGTACTTC. Its protein product is CASSVDVGVGYEQYF.

This clonotype was seen ten or more times. The chain recombines TRBV6-1 with TRBJ1-2, with D uncertain. The CDR3 runs 13 residues. Trimming removed 2 bases from V and 4 bases from J, with 8 bases in between. CDR1 and CDR2 from the germline V gene are MNHNS and SASEGT. As DNA, the CDR3 is TGTGCCAGCAGTGAACTCGGTAGCTATGGCTACACCTTC. Protein product: CASSELGSYGYTF.

The V gene is TRBV20-1, the J gene TRBJ2-2, with unresolved D. The CDR3 contains 16 residues. From germline, CDR1 is DFQATT and CDR2 SNEGSKA (reference sequence). Trimming left V 0 bases short and J 1 base short, with 12 bases between. The CDR3 protein is CSARDFRTGNTGELFF. Written as DNA, the CDR3 is TGCAGTGCTAGAGATTTCCGGACGGGGAACACCGGGGAGCTGTTTTTT.

This clonotype has ten or more counts. This chain connects TRBV7-2 to TRBJ1-2, with D hard to call. The CDR3 is 16 residues long. V was cut by 1 base and J by 0 bases, with 12 bases left in between. Germline lookup yields CDR1 SGHTA and CDR2 FQGNSA. CDR3 loop: CASSLDVQHTNYGYTF. The CDR3 bases are TGTGCCAGCAGCTTAGATGTACAGCACACTAACTATGGCTACACCTTC.

J is TRBJ1-3 and V is TRBV5-1; D remains ambiguous. The V end was cut by 4 bases, the J end by 3 bases, with 11 bases between. Germline V CDR1 and CDR2: SGHRS, YFSETQ. The CDR3 is made up of 14 amino acids. The CDR3 coding sequence is TGCGCCAGCAGCGCCTCGACGTTTGGAAACACCATATATTTT. It codes for CASSASTFGNTIYF.

J is TRBJ2-3 and V is TRBV12-3 or TRBV12-4, with D maybe TRBD2 (5 bases). The CDR3 spans 14 residues. V was pared by 2 bases and J by 4 bases, with 10 bases between. DNA for the CDR3: TGTGCCAGCAGTTTAAGAGGGTTCGCAGATACGCAGTATTTT. This encodes CASSLRGFADTQYF.

This clonotype has ten or more counts. The chain couples TRBV12-3 or TRBV12-4 to TRBJ1-6; TRBD1 agrees at 8 bases. This CDR3 has 15 residues. The V gene end was trimmed by 5 bases and the J gene end by 10 bases; junction bases not matched to a gene: 10. CDR3 in amino acids: CASSPRQGPWSPLHF. The CDR3 DNA sequence: TGTGCCAGCAGTCCGCGACAGGGGCCTTGGTCACCCCTCCACTTT.

This clonotype was seen more than once but under ten times. The chain couples TRBV13 to TRBJ2-1; 10 bases match TRBD2. Germline CDR1 is PRHDT and CDR2 is FYEKMQ (reference sequence). Trimming took 5 bases from V and 4 from J; bases not matched to a gene: 5. The CDR3 consists of 15 residues. CDR3 DNA: TGTGCCAGCAGCCCGTTTAGCGGGAGGTACAATGAGCAGTTCTTC. Protein product: CASSPFSGRYNEQFF.

The chain combines TRBV7-9 with TRBJ2-5; D remains unclear. The CDR3 runs 13 residues. V lost 1 base to trimming and J lost 4 bases, with 7 bases between them. Germline V gene sequence: CDR1 SEHNR, CDR2 FQNEAQ (reference sequence). The CDR3 loop reads CASSLGKGETQYF. The CDR3 region has the DNA TGTGCCAGCAGCTTAGGGAAGGGAGAGACCCAGTACTTC.

The chain combines TRBV29-1 with TRBJ2-7; D not certain. Deletions cut 0 bases from V and 2 bases from J, with 14 bases between. CDR3 length: 15 residues. Germline lookup yields CDR1 SQVTM and CDR2 ANQGSEA. In DNA, the CDR3 is TGCAGCGTTGAAGATAGAAGAGCGACTCCCTACGAGCAGTACTTC. This encodes CSVEDRRATPYEQYF.

CDR3: CSARGEYSNQPQHF. CDR3 DNA sequence: TGCAGTGCTAGAGGGGAATATAGCAATCAGCCCCAGCATTTT. The chain has TRBV20-1 and TRBJ1-5; D is unclear. Trimming cost V 1 base and J 0 bases, with 7 bases left between them. Germline V gene sequence: CDR1 DFQATT, CDR2 SNEGSKA (reference sequence). The CDR3 has 14 residues.

V and J are TRBV5-1 and TRBJ2-7, with 10 nucleotides matching TRBD2. Germline CDR1 SGHRS, CDR2 YFSETQ. J was trimmed by 4 bases and V by 0 bases; bases with no gene match: 4. This CDR3 spans 15 amino acids. In DNA form, the CDR3 reads TGCGCCAGCAGCTTGGGTGCTAGCGGGAGTTACGAGCAGTACTTC. It translates to CASSLGASGSYEQYF.

This clonotype was counted a few times. DNA for the CDR3: TGTGCCAGCAGCGGCGGGAAGGCGGGAGATACGCAGTATTTT. Amino acids: CASSGGKAGDTQYF. The V call is TRBV25-1, the J call TRBJ2-3, with TRBD2 as a possible D gene (6 bases). Trimming shortened V by 6 bases and J by 5 bases, and 15 bases separated the two germline ends. The germline CDR1 and CDR2 sequences are MGHDK and SYGVNS. The CDR3 consists of 14 residues.

This clonotype was detected a few times. This chain uses TRBV7-2 with TRBJ2-7, with D perhaps assigned TRBD1 or TRBD2 (5 bases each). This CDR3 is 12 amino acids long. Between the trimmed V and J ends, which lost 10 bases and 2 bases, there was a span of 12 bases. The V gene's germline CDR1 is SGHTA and CDR2 FQGNSA. The DNA of the CDR3 is TGTGCCACCCGGGACGCCGCCTACGAGCAGTACTTC. Its translation: CATRDAAYEQYF. The complete variable domain, with remaining parts taken from reference TRBV7-2 and TRBJ2-7, reads GAGVSQSPSNKVTEKGKDVELRCDPISGHTALYWYRQSLGQGLEFLIYFQGNSAPDKSGLPSDRFSAERTGGSVSTLTIQRTQQEDSAVYLCATRDAAYEQYFGPGTRLTVT.

The rearrangement links TRBV29-1 to TRBJ2-1, with D possibly being TRBD1 (5 bases). Germline V gene data show CDR1 as SQVTM and CDR2 as ANQGSEA. CDR3 length equals 14 residues. V shed 4 bases and J shed 5 bases, with 15 bases lying between them. In DNA form, the CDR3 reads TGCAGCGTTGGTGGGGCAAGTACAAACAATGAGCAGTTCTTC. Amino acid sequence: CSVGGASTNNEQFF.

This clonotype was seen a few times. V and J are TRBV15 and TRBJ2-5; the match to TRBD1 covers 8 bases. Germline V lookup: CDR1 LNHNV, CDR2 YYDKDF (reference sequence). CDR3 length equals 15 residues. V trimming: 4 bases; J trimming: 4 bases; junction bases outside the gene matches: 8. CDR3 sequence reads: CATSTITGTGETQYF. The CDR3 nucleotides are TGTGCCACCAGCACAATTACCGGGACAGGAGAGACCCAGTACTTC. The entire variable domain, with the rest obtained from reference TRBV15 and TRBJ2-5, is as follows: DAMVIQNPRYQVTQFGKPVTLSCSQTLNHNVMYWYQQKSSQAPKLLFHYYDKDFNNEADTPDNFQSRRPNTSFCFLDIRSPGLGDTAMYLCATSTITGTGETQYFGPGTRLLVL.

This clonotype turned up a few times. The chain uses TRBV10-3 and TRBJ2-1, with TRBD2 matching 11 bases. Trimming took 10 bases from V and 3 from J; bases not matched to a gene: 5. Germline V lookup: CDR1 ENHRY, CDR2 SYGVKD. This CDR3 spans 14 amino acids. CDR3 region: CANAGLADYNEQFF. In DNA form, the CDR3 reads TGTGCCAACGCGGGACTAGCGGACTACAATGAGCAGTTCTTC.

The CDR3 is CASSYNSNTGELFF. The CDR3 DNA reads TGTGCCAGCAGTTACAACAGTAATACCGGGGAGCTGTTTTTT. J is TRBJ2-2 and V is TRBV6-5, with D unclear. Germline V gives CDR1 MNHEY, CDR2 SVGAGI. This CDR3 region has 14 residues. With 2 bases removed from V and 5 bases from J, the gap between germline ends came to 9 bases.

CDR3 loop: CASSVRQGVRYEQYF. Written as DNA, the CDR3 is TGTGCCAGCAGCGTAAGACAGGGGGTTCGCTACGAGCAGTACTTC. J is TRBJ2-7 and V is TRBV7-2; TRBD1 matches 9 bases. Germline V CDR1 and CDR2: SGHTA, FQGNSA. CDR3 length: 15 residues. Germline trimming cut 5 bases from V and 3 bases from J; bases unmatched to any gene: 8.

In this sample, this clonotype turned up a few times. The chain recombines TRBV11-3 with TRBJ2-7, with 7 nucleotides matching TRBD1. This CDR3 region has 15 residues. The J segment lost 2 bases and the V segment lost 0 bases, leaving 4 bases of the junction unmatched. Germline V lookup: CDR1 SGHNT, CDR2 YENEEA. This CDR3 reads CASSLESGTAYEQYF. The CDR3 DNA follows: TGTGCCAGCAGCTTAGAATCGGGGACAGCCTACGAGCAGTACTTC.

The rearrangement joins TRBV4-2 to TRBJ2-7; 7 bases line up with TRBD2. This CDR3 is built from 15 residues. CDR1 is LGHNA, CDR2 YNFKEQ, per germline. Trimming removed 4 bases from V and 2 bases from J; junction bases left unmatched: 8. The CDR3 DNA reads as TGTGCCAGCAGCCTCAGACTAGCTAGTACCTACGAGCAGTACTTC. Its translation: CASSLRLASTYEQYF.

This clonotype was picked up a small number of times. J is TRBJ2-7 and V is TRBV5-1, with D possibly being TRBD2 (5 bases). CDR1 SGHRS and CDR2 YFSETQ come from the germline V gene. Trimming removed 0 bases from V and 4 bases from J, with 8 bases in between. The CDR3 runs 13 residues. As DNA, the CDR3 is TGCGCCAGCAGCTTGGAAGCGGTGTACGAGCAGTACTTC. Amino acid sequence: CASSLEAVYEQYF.

This sequence joins TRBV19 and TRBJ2-5; weak D call: TRBD1 (6 bases). The CDR3 consists of 13 residues. From germline, CDR1 is LNHDA and CDR2 SQIVND (reference sequence). Trimming took off 3 bases at V and 4 bases at J, with 9 bases between the two ends. This CDR3 is CASSIPGVETQYF. The CDR3 DNA reads as TGTGCCAGTAGTATCCCAGGGGTAGAGACCCAGTACTTC.

The genes are TRBV12-3 or TRBV12-4 and TRBJ2-3; TRBD2 matches at 12 bases. The CDR3 spans 19 residues. Germline trimming cut 0 bases from V and 0 bases from J; bases unmatched to any gene: 7. The CDR3 DNA is TGTGCCAGCAGTTTAGCGGCGACTAGCGGGAGAGGGAGCACAGATACGCAGTATTTT. It codes for CASSLAATSGRGSTDTQYF.

The rearrangement links TRBV6-5 to TRBJ2-7, with D possibly being TRBD1 or TRBD2 (5 bases each). V was shortened by 1 base and J by 6 bases, with 13 bases between the two germline ends. This CDR3 is built from 14 residues. The V gene's germline CDR1 is MNHEY and CDR2 SVGAGI. The CDR3 sequence is CASSYFGTYGEQYF. CDR3 nucleotide sequence: TGTGCCAGCAGTTACTTCGGGACCTACGGCGAGCAGTACTTC.